A single sample gave rise to the 6 T cell receptor beta chains below, sequenced in a study of T cells in pancreatic ductal adenocarcinoma (dated 2017 in TCRdb). The pancreatic ductal adenocarcinoma patients who were selected had gone through surgery without receiving any neoadjuvant therapy. The protocol used for the library was the immunoSEQ multiplex PCR assay. TCRdb's version of the immuneACCESS table is confined to in-frame rearrangements and falls short of the full clone set. An unresolved V gene accounts for under half of the shortfall where checked; the remainder is of unknown origin. The sample data list over 90,000 clones, and nearly 95% of these were observed just once. The ten largest clones add up to 3.1% of the sample. Sequenced sample: PBMCs. All receptors come from a human donor with pancreatic ductal adenocarcinoma.

V and J are TRBV2 and TRBJ1-5, with 9 bases fitting TRBD1. The CDR3 loop spans 16 amino acids. J gave up 2 bases and V 5 bases, and 7 bases lay outside the gene matches. The germline gives CDR1 SNHLY, CDR2 FYNNEI. In DNA form, the CDR3 reads TGTGCCAGCAGTTCACAGGGGGCCGGAGGCAATCAGCCCCAGCATTTT. Translated: CASSSQGAGGNQPQHF.

The CDR3: CASSSTTDTQYF. The CDR3 DNA reads TGTGCCAGCAGCTCAACAACAGATACGCAGTATTTT. J is TRBJ2-3 and V is TRBV7-6; the D is unclear. The CDR3 covers 12 residues. Germline-derived CDR1 and CDR2 are SGHVS and FNYEAQ. The V gene lost 4 bases and the J gene lost 3 bases, with 5 bases spanning the gap.

This chain links TRBV28 with TRBJ2-7; D is undetermined. This CDR3 has 13 amino acids. V lost 1 base and J lost 2, with 6 bases in between. Germline values: CDR1 MDHEN, CDR2 SYDVKM. In DNA form, the CDR3 reads TGTGCCAGCAGTTTATCCCGGGCCTACGAGCAGTACTTC. This translates into CASSLSRAYEQYF.

This chain joins TRBV7-9 and TRBJ2-1; D may be TRBD1 (6 bases). The CDR3 is 11 amino acids. Trimming removed 5 bases from V and 15 bases from J, with 14 bases in between. Germline V gene lookup returns CDR1 SEHNR and CDR2 FQNEAQ (reference sequence). This CDR3 reads CASSNSGAGFF. Written as DNA, the CDR3 is TGTGCCAGCAGCAATTCAGGGGCGGGGTTCTTC.

CDR3 sequence (DNA): TGTGCCAGCAGCTTGAGGGGCCAAGAGACCCAGTACTTC. It specifies CASSLRGQETQYF. The J gene is TRBJ2-5, the V gene TRBV5-4; D may be TRBD1 (5 bases). The CDR3 spans 13 residues. CDR1 is SGHNT, CDR2 YYREEE, per germline (reference sequence). Trimming shortened V by 1 base and J by 1 base, and 5 bases separated the two germline ends.

The CDR3 region is CASSSGQGGEKLFF. The CDR3 nucleotides read TGTGCCAGCAGCTCTGGACAGGGTGGAGAAAAACTGTTTTTT. This chain connects TRBV7-9 to TRBJ1-4, with 8 bases identical to TRBD1. Germline CDR1 and CDR2: SEHNR and FQNEAQ (reference sequence). This CDR3 is built from 14 residues. With 4 bases clipped from V and 8 bases from J, the junction kept 6 bases outside the gene matches.